The rows below give T cell receptor beta chains drawn from one sample of a study of a mutant IDH1 vaccine in newly diagnosed glioma. What these receptors recognize is not known. Clones were sequenced by immunoSEQ multiplex PCR, and TCRdb holds only the in-frame ones, with some missing. In the table there are under 70,000 clones, approximately 84% of which are singletons. The specimen comprised PBMCs, sampled from a glioma patient whose treatment included an IDH1 peptide vaccine. All receptors come from a man aged 18-30 years with glioma. CDR3s include the opening cysteine and the closing phenylalanine or tryptophan. A D gene is named only where the DNA matches it firmly. Clone size is not always given. Where it is, it says once, few, many or a class for expanded clones.

clone_size,j_call,v_call,d_call,cdr3_aa,cdr3_nt
once,TRBJ2-5,TRBV11-2,-,CASSRQGGFKETQYF,TGTGCCAGCAGCCGTCAGGGGGGGTTTAAAGAGACCCAGTACTTC
-,TRBJ2-3,TRBV19,TRBD1,CASSPTGGSTDTQYF,TGTGCCAGTAGTCCGACAGGGGGTTCCACAGATACGCAGTATTTT
once,TRBJ2-2,TRBV4-3,TRBD2,CASSLSWREYTGELFF,TGCGCCAGCAGCCTTAGTTGGCGGGAGTACACCGGGGAGCTGTTTTTT
few,TRBJ2-1,TRBV5-4,TRBD2,CAATMGGLAGNEQFF,TGTGCCGCTACCATGGGGGGACTAGCCGGGAATGAGCAGTTCTTC
few,TRBJ1-2,TRBV28,-,CASTLDRGYGYTF,TGTGCCAGCACCCTGGACCGGGGCTATGGCTACACCTTC
-,TRBJ2-7,TRBV7-2,TRBD1,CASSPGQGSITYF,TGTGCCAGCAGCCCGGGACAGGGGTCGATAACCTACTTC
-,TRBJ1-2,TRBV18,-,CASSPNPTLYGYTF,TGTGCCAGCTCACCTAACCCTACCCTCTATGGCTACACCTTC
-,TRBJ2-7,TRBV7-9,-,CASSLPPPGEQYF,TGTGCCAGCAGCTTACCCCCCCCTGGAGAGCAGTACTTC
-,TRBJ1-1,TRBV6-5,-,CASSFRRTGNTEAFF,TGTGCCAGCAGTTTTCGGAGGACCGGGAACACTGAAGCTTTCTTT
-,TRBJ2-3,TRBV28,-,CASRSRKGDTQYF,TGTGCCAGCAGAAGTCGAAAGGGAGATACGCAGTATTTT
once,TRBJ2-7,TRBV18,TRBD2,CASSRGLAGDEQYF,TGTGCCAGCTCACGTGGACTAGCGGGAGACGAGCAGTACTTC
-,TRBJ2-5,TRBV7-6,-,CASSSSRDLYF,TGTGCCAGCAGCTCCTCCAGGGACCTCTACTTC
-,TRBJ1-2,TRBV7-9,TRBD1,CASRSGTAYGYTF,TGTGCCAGCAGGTCCGGGACAGCCTATGGCTACACCTTC
-,TRBJ2-1,TRBV6-6,TRBD2,CASSYGLAVYNEQFF,TGTGCCAGCAGTTATGGACTAGCAGTTTACAATGAGCAGTTCTTC
-,TRBJ1-2,TRBV6-1,TRBD1,CASSGQGPNYGYTF,TGTGCCAGCTCAGGACAGGGGCCTAACTATGGCTACACCTTC
-,TRBJ1-1,TRBV6-5,-,CASSYGAGQNTEAFF,TGTGCCAGCAGTTACGGTGCAGGGCAGAACACTGAAGCTTTCTTT
-,TRBJ1-2,TRBV4-3,TRBD1,CASSQASGVQGANGYTF,TGCGCCAGCAGCCAAGCCTCCGGAGTGCAGGGGGCCAATGGCTACACCTTC
-,TRBJ2-5,TRBV7-2,TRBD1,CASSFSRGLSETQYF,TGTGCCAGCAGCTTCTCGAGGGGGCTGTCGGAGACCCAGTACTTC
-,TRBJ2-7,TRBV5-4,TRBD1,CASSKQGASTYEQYF,TGTGCCAGCAGCAAACAGGGGGCCTCAACCTACGAGCAGTACTTC
-,TRBJ1-1,TRBV5-1,-,CASYSERMNTEAFF,TGCGCCAGCTACAGCGAACGAATGAACACTGAAGCTTTCTTT
few,TRBJ2-2,TRBV6-5,TRBD1,CASSSPGRGQAGELFF,TGTGCCAGCAGTTCACCGGGAAGGGGGCAGGCCGGGGAGCTGTTTTTT
-,TRBJ2-1,TRBV14,-,CASSPTGRYNEQFF,TGTGCCAGCAGCCCGACCGGACGTTACAATGAGCAGTTCTTC
-,TRBJ2-1,TRBV21-1,-,CASSKPKGTGGNEQFF,TGTGCCAGCAGCAAACCGAAAGGGACAGGGGGCAATGAGCAGTTCTTC
-,TRBJ2-1,TRBV7-7,TRBD2,CASSSGLVAGYNEQFF,TGTGCTAGCAGCTCAGGGCTGGTAGCGGGGTACAATGAGCAGTTCTTC
once,TRBJ2-7,TRBV6-5,-,CASSYSGRAKGYEQYF,TGTGCCAGCAGTTACTCGGGCAGGGCTAAAGGCTACGAGCAGTACTTC
-,TRBJ1-1,TRBV18,-,CASSPPSGKYTEAFF,TGTGCCAGCTCACCACCTTCAGGGAAGTACACTGAAGCTTTCTTT
-,TRBJ1-3,TRBV6-6,-,CASTQDGFSGNTIYF,TGTGCCAGCACCCAAGATGGGTTCTCTGGAAACACCATATATTTT
-,TRBJ1-3,TRBV7-9,-,CASSLVQSSGNTIYF,TGTGCCAGCAGCTTAGTCCAGTCCTCTGGAAACACCATATATTTT
-,TRBJ1-4,TRBV5-8,-,CASSPGDALNEKLFF,TGTGCCAGCAGCCCCGGGGACGCCTTAAATGAAAAACTGTTTTTT
once,TRBJ2-7,TRBV2,-,CASSSGYAYEQYF,TGTGCCAGCAGTTCAGGGTATGCCTACGAGCAGTACTTC
-,TRBJ1-1,TRBV20-1,TRBD1,CSAHPGQKAFF,TGCAGTGCTCATCCGGGACAGAAGGCTTTCTTT
-,TRBJ2-7,TRBV4-3,-,CASSQAARVSEQYF,TGCGCCAGCAGCCAAGCTGCCAGGGTTTCCGAGCAGTACTTC
-,TRBJ1-5,TRBV6-1,-,CASSEEGHYSNQPQHF,TGTGCCAGCAGTGAAGAGGGGCACTATAGCAATCAGCCCCAGCATTTT
-,TRBJ2-5,TRBV27,TRBD2,CASSNSGSPFPYQETQYF,TGTGCCAGCAGTAATAGCGGGAGCCCTTTTCCGTACCAAGAGACCCAGTACTTC
-,TRBJ2-7,TRBV27,TRBD2,CASSLREVAYEQYF,TGTGCCAGCAGTTTGCGGGAGGTCGCCTACGAGCAGTACTTC
few,TRBJ2-2,TRBV18,-,CASSPRGTGELFF,TGTGCCAGCTCACCACGGGGAACCGGGGAGCTGTTTTTT
-,TRBJ2-7,TRBV5-1,-,CASSLAGDAYEQYF,TGCGCCAGCAGCTTGGCGGGGGACGCCTACGAGCAGTACTTC
-,TRBJ2-5,TRBV6-1,-,CASSSRTGQETQYF,TGTGCCAGCAGTTCTAGGACCGGGCAAGAGACCCAGTACTTC